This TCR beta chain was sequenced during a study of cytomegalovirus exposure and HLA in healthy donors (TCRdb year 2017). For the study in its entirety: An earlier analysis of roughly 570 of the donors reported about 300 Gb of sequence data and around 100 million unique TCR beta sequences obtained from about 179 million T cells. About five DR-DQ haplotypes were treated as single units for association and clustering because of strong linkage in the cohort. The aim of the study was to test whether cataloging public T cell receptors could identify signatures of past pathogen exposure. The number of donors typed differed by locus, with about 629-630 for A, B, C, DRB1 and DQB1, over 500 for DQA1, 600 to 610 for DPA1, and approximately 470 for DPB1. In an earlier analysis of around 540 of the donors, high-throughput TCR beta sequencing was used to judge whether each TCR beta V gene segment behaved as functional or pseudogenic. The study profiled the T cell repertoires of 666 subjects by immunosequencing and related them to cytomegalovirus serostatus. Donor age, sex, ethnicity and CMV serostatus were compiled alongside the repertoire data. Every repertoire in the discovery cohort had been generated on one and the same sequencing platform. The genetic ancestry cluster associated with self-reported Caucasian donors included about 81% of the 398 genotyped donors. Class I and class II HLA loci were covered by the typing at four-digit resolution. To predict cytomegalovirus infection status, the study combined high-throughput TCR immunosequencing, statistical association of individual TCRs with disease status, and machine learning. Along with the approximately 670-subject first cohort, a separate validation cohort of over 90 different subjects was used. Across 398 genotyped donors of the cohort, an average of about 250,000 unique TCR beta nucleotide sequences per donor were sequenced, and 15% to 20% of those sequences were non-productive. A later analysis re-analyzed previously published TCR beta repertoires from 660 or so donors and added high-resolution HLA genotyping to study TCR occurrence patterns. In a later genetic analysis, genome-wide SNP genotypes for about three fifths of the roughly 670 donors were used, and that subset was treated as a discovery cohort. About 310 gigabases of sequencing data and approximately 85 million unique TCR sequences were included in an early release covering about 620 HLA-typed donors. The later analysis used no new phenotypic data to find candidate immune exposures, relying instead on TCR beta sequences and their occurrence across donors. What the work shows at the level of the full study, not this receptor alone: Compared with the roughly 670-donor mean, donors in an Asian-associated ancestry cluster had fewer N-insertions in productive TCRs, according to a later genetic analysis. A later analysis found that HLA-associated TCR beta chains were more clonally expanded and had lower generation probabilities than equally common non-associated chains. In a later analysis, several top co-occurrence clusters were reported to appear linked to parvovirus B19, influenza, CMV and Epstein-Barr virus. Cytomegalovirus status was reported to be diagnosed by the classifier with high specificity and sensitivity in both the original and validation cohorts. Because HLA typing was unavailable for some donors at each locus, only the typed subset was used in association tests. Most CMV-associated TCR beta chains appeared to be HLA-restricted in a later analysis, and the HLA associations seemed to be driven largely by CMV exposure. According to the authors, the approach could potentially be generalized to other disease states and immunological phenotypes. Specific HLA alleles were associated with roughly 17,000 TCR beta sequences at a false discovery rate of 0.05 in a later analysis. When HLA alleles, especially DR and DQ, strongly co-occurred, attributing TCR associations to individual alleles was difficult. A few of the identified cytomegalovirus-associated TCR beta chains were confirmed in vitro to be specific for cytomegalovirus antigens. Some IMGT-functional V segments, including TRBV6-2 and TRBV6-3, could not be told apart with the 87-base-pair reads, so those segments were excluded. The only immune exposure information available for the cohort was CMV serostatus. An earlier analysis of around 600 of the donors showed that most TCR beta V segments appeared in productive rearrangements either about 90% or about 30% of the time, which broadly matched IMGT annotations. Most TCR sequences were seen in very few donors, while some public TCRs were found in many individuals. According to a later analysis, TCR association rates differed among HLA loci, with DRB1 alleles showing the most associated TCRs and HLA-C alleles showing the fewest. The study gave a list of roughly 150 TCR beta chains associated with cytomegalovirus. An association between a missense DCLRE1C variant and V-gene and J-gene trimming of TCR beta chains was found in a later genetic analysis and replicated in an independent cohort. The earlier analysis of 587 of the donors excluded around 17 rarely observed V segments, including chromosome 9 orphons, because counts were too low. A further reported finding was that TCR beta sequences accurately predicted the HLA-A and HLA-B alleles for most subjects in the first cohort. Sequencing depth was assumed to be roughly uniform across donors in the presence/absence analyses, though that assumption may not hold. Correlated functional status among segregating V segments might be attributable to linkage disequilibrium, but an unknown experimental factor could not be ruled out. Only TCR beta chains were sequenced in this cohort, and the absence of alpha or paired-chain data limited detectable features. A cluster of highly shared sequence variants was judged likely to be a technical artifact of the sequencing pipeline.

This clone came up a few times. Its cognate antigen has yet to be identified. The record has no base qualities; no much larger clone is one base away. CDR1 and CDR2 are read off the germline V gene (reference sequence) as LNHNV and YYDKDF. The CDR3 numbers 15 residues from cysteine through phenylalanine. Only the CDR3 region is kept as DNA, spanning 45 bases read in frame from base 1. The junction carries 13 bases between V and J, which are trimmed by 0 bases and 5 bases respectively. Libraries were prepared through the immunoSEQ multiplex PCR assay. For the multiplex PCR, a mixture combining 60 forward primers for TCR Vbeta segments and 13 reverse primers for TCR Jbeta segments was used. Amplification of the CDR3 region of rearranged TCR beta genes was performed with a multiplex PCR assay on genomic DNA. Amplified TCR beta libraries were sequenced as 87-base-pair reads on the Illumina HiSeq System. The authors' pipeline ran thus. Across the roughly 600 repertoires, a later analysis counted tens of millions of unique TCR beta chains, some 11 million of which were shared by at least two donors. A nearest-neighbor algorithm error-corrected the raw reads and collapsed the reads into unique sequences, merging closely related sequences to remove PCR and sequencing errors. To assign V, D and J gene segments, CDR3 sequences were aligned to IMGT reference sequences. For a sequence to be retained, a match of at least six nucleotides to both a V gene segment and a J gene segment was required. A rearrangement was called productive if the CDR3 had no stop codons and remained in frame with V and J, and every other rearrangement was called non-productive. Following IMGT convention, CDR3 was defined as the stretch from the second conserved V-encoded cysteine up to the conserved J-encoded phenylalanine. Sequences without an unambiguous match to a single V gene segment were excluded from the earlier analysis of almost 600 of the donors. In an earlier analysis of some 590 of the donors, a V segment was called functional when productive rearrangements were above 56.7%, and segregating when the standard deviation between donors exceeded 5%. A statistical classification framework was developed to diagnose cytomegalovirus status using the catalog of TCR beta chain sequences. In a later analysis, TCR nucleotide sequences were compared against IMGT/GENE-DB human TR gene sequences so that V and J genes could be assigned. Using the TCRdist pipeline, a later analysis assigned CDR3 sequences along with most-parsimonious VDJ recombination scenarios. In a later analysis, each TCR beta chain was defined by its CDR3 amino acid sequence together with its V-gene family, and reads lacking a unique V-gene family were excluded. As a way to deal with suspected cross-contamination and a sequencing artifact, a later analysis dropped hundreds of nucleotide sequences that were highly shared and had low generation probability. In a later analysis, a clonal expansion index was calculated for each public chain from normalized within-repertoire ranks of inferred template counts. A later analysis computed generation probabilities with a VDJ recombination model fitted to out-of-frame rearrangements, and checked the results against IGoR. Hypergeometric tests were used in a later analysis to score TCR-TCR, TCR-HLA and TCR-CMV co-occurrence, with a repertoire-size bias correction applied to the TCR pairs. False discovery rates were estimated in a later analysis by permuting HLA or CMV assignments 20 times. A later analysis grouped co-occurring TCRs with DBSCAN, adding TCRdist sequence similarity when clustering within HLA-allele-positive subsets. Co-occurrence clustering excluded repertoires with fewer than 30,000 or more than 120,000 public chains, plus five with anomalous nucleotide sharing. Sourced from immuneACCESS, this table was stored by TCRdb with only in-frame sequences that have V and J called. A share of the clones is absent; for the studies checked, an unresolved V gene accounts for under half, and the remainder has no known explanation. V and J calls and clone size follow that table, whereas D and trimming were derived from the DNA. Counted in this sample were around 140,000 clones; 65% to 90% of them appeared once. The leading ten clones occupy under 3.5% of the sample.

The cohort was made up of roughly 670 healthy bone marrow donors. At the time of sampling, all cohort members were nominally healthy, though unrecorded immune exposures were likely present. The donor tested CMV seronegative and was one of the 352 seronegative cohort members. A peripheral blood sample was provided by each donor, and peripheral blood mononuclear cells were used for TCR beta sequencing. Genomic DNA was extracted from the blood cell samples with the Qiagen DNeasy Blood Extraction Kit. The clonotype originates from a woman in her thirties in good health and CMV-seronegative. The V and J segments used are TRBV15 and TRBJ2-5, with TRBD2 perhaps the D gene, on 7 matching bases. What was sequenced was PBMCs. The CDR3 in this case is CATSRDSGGIETQYF. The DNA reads TGTGCCACCAGCAGAGATTCGGGGGGCATTGAGACCCAGTACTTC.